This T cell receptor (beta chain) is drawn from a study of spatial heterogeneity in lung cancer. Overall study findings and caveats: Counts that tracked tumor mutation counts were those of expanded intratumoral alpha and beta TCRs.

There are 15 residues in the CDR3. Germline V gene sequence: CDR1 LGHNA, CDR2 YSLEER. V was trimmed by 1 base and J by 4 bases, leaving 10 bases between them. Every TCR cDNA molecule bore its own unique molecular identifier. TCRdb fed the 5' RACE reads into MiXCR, producing one record per CDR3 protein. The sample has around 18,000 distinct CDR3 sequences; more than 9% are singletons. To note about this clonotype: Its antigen remains unidentified. A read error is likely, as this CDR3 ends without the conserved phenylalanine or tryptophan. This beta chain appears as a stray read in a library generated for alpha chains; its size is not informative.

The time point denotes: sample taken at primary tumor resection. The donors, about 78 patients with untreated early-stage non-small cell lung cancer, provided the samples. The input material, whole RNA from tumor, nontumor lung or frozen PBMC, was sequenced unsorted. This sequence originates from a female donor with early-stage non-small cell lung cancer. The chain uses TRBV4-3 and TRBJ2-2, with D possibly matching TRBD2 (6 bases). Sequencing used lung tumor tissue, obtained at surgery. The CDR3 bases are TGCGCCAGCAGCCAAGTTGCGGGGTCCACCGGGGAGCTGTTTATT. Amino acid sequence: CASSQVAGSTGELFI.